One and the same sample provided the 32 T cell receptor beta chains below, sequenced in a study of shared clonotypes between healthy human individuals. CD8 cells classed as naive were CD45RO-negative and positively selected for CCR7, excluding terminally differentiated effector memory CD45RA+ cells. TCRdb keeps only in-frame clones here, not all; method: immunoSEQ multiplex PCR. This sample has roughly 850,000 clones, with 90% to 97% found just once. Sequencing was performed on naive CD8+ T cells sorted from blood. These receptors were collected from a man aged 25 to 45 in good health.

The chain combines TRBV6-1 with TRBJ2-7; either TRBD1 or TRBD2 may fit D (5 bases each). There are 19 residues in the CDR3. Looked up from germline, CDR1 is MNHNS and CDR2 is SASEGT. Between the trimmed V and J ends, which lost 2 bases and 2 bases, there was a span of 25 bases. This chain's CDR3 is CASSELPTQWDGGTYEQYF. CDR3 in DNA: TGTGCCAGCAGTGAACTTCCTACACAATGGGACGGAGGAACCTACGAGCAGTACTTC.

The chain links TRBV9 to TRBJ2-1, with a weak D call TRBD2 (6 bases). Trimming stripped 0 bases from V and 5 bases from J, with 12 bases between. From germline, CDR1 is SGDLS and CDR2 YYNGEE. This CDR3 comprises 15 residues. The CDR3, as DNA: TGTGCCAGCAGCGTAGCAGGAGGGCCGGACAATGAGCAGTTCTTC. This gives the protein CASSVAGGPDNEQFF.

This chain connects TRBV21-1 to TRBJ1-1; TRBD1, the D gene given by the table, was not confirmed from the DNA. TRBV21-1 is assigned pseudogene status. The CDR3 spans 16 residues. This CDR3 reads CASSKEAGLGNTEAFF. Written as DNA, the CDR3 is TGTGCCAGCAGCAAAGAGGCAGGGCTGGGGAACACTGAAGCTTTCTTT.

The CDR3 here is CASSERNTANYGYTF. CDR3 nucleotide sequence: TGTGCCAGCAGTGAAAGGAATACCGCTAACTATGGCTACACCTTC. V gene TRBV2 combines with J gene TRBJ1-2, with no clear D. Trimming stripped 2 bases from V and 0 bases from J, with 10 bases between. This CDR3 comprises 15 residues. Germline V gene lookup returns CDR1 SNHLY and CDR2 FYNNEI.

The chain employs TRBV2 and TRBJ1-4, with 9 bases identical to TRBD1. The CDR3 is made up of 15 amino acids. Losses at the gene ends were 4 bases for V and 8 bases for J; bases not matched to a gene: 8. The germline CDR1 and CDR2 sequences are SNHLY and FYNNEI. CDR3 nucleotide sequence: TGTGCCAGCAGTGTGCCACAGGGGGCTAGCGAAAAACTGTTTTTT. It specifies CASSVPQGASEKLFF.

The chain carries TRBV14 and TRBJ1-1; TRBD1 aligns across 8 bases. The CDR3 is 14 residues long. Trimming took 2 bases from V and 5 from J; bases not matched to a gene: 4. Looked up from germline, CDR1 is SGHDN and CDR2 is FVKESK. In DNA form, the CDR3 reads TGTGCCAGCAGCCAAACAGGGGGTTTTACTGAAGCTTTCTTT. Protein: CASSQTGGFTEAFF.

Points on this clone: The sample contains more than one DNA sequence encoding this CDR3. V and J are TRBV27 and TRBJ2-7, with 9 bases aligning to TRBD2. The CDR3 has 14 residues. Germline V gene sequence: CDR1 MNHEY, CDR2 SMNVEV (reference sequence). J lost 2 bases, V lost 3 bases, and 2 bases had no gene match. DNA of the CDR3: TGTGCCAGCAGTTTTTCTAGCGGGACCTACGAGCAGTACTTC. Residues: CASSFSSGTYEQYF.

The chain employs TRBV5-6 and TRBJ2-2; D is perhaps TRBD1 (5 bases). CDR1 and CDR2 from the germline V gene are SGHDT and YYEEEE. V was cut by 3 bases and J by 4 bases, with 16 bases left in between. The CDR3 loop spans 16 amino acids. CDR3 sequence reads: CASSSLDSISTGELFF. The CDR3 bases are TGTGCCAGCAGCTCTCTTGACAGTATAAGCACCGGGGAGCTGTTTTTT.

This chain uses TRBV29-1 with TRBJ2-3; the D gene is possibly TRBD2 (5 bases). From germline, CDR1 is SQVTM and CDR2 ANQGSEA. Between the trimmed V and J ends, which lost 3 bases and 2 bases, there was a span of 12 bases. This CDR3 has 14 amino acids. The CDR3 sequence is CSVDIGVPTDTQYF. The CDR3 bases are TGCAGCGTTGATATCGGGGTACCCACAGATACGCAGTATTTT.

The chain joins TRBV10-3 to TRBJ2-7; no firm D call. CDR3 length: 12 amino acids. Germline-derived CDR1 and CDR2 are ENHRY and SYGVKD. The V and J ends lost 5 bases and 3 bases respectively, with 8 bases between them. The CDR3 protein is CAISSESYEQYF. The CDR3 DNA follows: TGTGCCATCAGTTCGGAGAGCTACGAGCAGTACTTC.

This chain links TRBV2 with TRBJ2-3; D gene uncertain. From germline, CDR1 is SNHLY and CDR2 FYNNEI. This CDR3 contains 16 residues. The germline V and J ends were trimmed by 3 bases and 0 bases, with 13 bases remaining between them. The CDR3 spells CASSDNTVKSTDTQYF. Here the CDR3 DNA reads TGTGCCAGCAGTGATAATACAGTCAAGAGCACAGATACGCAGTATTTT.

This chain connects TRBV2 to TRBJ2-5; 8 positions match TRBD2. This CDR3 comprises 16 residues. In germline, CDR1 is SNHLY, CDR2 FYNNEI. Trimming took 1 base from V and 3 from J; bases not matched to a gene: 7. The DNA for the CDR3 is TGTGCCAGCAGTGAAGGGACCGGGAGGGTTGAAGAGACCCAGTACTTC. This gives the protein CASSEGTGRVEETQYF.

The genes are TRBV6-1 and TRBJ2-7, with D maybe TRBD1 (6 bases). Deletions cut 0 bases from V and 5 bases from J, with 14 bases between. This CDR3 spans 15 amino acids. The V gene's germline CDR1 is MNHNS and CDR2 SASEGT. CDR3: CASSEARNRVNEQYF. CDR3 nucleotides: TGTGCCAGCAGTGAAGCGAGGAACAGGGTCAACGAGCAGTACTTC.

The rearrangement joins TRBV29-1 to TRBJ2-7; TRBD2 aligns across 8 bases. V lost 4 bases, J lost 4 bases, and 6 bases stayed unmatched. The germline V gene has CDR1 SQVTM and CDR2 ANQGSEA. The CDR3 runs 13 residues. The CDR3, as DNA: TGCAGCGTTGTACGTACTAGCGGATACGAGCAGTACTTC. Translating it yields CSVVRTSGYEQYF.

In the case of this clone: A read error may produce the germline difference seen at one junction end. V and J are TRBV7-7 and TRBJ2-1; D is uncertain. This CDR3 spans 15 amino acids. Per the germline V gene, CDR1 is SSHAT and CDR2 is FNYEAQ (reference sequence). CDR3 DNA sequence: TGTGCTAGCAGCGCTGACTTGAGCTCCTACAATGAGCAGTTCTTC. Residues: CASSADLSSYNEQFF.

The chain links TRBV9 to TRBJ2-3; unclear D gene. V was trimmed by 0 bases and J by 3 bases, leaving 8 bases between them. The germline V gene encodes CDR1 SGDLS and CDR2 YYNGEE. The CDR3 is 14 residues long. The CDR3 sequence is CASSVEEGTDTQYF. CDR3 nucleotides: TGTGCCAGCAGCGTAGAAGAAGGGACAGATACGCAGTATTTT.

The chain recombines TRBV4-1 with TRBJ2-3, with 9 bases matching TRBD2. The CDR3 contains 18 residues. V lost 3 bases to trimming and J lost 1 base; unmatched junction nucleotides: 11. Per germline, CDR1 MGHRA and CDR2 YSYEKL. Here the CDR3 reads CASSHRSGSLEGTDTQYF. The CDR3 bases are TGCGCCAGCAGCCACCGTAGCGGGAGTTTGGAGGGCACAGATACGCAGTATTTT.

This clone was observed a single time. The DNA for the CDR3 is TGTGCCAGCAGCTTAGAAGCGGTACAGGGGGGCACCGGGGAGCTGTTTTTT. Encoded protein: CASSLEAVQGGTGELFF. This chain joins TRBV7-6 and TRBJ2-2, with 8 bases lining up with TRBD1. There are 17 residues in the CDR3. J lost 4 bases, V lost 1 base, and 8 bases had no gene match. Germline V lookup: CDR1 SGHVS, CDR2 FNYEAQ.

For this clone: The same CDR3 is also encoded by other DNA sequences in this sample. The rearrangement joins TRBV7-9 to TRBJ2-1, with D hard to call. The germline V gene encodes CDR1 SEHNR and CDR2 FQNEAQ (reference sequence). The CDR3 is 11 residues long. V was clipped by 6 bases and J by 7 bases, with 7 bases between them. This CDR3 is CASRTGNEQFF. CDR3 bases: TGTGCCAGCAGGACCGGGAATGAGCAGTTCTTC.

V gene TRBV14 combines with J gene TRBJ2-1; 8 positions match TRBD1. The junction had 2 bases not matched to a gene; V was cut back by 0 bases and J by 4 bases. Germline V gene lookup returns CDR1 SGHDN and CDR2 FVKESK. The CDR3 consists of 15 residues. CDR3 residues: CASSQEQGVYNEQFF. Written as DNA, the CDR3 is TGTGCCAGCAGCCAAGAACAGGGGGTATACAATGAGCAGTTCTTC.

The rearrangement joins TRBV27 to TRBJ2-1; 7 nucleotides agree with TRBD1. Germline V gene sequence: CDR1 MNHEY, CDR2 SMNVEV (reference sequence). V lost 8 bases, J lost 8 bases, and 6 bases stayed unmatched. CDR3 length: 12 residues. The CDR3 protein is CASGDRDHEQFF. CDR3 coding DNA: TGTGCCAGCGGCGACAGGGACCATGAGCAGTTCTTC.

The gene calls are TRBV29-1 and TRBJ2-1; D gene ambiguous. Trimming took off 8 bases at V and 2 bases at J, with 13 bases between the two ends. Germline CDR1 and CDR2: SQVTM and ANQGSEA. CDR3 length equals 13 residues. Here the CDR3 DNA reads TGCAGCACGCATCGTTCTACCTACAATGAGCAGTTCTTC. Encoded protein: CSTHRSTYNEQFF.

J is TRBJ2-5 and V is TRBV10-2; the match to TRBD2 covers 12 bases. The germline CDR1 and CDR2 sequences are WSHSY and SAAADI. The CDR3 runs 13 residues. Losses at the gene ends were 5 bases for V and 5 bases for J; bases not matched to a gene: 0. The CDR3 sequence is CASSLAGGETQYF. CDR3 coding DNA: TGCGCCAGCAGTCTAGCGGGAGGGGAGACCCAGTACTTC.

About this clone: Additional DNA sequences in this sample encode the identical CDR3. The CDR3 loop reads CASSFSGGSYNEQFF. The CDR3 coding sequence is TGTGCCAGCAGCTTTAGCGGAGGCTCCTACAATGAGCAGTTCTTC. The chain recombines TRBV7-9 with TRBJ2-1, with D maybe TRBD2 (6 bases). This CDR3 contains 15 residues. CDR1 and CDR2 from the germline V gene are SEHNR and FQNEAQ (reference sequence). Trimming took off 3 bases at V and 0 bases at J, with 9 bases between the two ends.

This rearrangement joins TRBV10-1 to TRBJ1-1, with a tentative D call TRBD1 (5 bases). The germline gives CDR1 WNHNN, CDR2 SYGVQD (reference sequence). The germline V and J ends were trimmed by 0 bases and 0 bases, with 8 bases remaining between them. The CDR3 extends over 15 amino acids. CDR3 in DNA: TGCGCCAGCAGTGAGTCGGTGGGGGTGAACACTGAAGCTTTCTTT. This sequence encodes CASSESVGVNTEAFF.

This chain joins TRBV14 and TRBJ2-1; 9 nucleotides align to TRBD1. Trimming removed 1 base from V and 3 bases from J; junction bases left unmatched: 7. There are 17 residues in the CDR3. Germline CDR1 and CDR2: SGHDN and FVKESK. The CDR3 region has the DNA TGTGCCAGCAGCCAAGTCCCGACAGGGGGGGACTACAATGAGCAGTTCTTC. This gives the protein CASSQVPTGGDYNEQFF.

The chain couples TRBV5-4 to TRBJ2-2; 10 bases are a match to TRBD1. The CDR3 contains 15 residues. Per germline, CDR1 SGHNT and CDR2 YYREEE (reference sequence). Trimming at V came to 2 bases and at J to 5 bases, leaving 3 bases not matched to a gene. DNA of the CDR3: TGTGCCAGCAGCTTTAGACAGGGGGCAACCGGGGAGCTGTTTTTT. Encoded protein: CASSFRQGATGELFF.

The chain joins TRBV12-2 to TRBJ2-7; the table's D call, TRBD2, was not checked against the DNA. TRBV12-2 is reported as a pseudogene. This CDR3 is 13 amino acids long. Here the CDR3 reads CASRQRGSYEQYF. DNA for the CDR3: TGTGCAAGTCGCCAGCGGGGATCCTACGAGCAGTACTTC.

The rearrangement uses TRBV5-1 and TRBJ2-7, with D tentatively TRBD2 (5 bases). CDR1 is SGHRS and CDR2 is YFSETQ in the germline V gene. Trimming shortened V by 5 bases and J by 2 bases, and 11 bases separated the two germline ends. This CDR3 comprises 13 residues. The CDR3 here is CASSTGITYEQYF. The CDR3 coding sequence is TGCGCCAGCAGTACCGGGATTACCTACGAGCAGTACTTC.

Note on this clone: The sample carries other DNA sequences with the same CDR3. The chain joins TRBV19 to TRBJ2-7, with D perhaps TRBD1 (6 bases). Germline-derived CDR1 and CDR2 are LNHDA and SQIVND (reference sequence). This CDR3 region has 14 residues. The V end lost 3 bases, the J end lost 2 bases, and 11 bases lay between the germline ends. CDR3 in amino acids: CASSIGRGPYEQYF. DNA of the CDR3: TGTGCCAGTAGTATCGGCAGGGGTCCCTACGAGCAGTACTTC.

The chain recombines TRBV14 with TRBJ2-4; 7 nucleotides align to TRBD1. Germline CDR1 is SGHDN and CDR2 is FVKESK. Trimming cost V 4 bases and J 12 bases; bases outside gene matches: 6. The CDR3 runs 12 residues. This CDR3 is CASSPRGQDQYF. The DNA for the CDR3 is TGTGCCAGCAGCCCGCGAGGACAGGATCAGTACTTC.

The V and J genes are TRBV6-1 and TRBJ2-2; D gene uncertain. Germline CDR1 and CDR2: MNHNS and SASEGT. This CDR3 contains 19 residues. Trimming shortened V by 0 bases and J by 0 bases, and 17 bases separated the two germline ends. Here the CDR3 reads CASSEAFLVTNANTGELFF. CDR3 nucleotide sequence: TGTGCCAGCAGTGAAGCGTTCCTGGTCACGAACGCGAACACCGGGGAGCTGTTTTTT.